This record covers a single T cell receptor beta chain. Its antigen is as yet unknown. V lost 1 base to trimming and J lost 7 bases, with 14 bases between them. Germline V lookup: CDR1 SGHTA, CDR2 FQGNSA. This CDR3 has 15 amino acids. These data originate in a study of cytomegalovirus exposure and HLA in healthy donors. Study-wide results and limits: Subsequent analysis found a tendency for first-cohort TCR clusters to co-occur within the roughly 130 validation repertoires. The study listed under 200 cytomegalovirus-associated TCR beta chains.

The table came from immunoSEQ multiplex PCR; TCRdb's copy has only in-frame clones and leaves some out. The repertoire holds more than 85,000 clones, with 70% to 90% as singletons. The sequence was collected from a woman aged 18-29 years in good health and CMV-seropositive. The sequencing sample was made of PBMCs. The chain has TRBV7-2 and TRBJ1-3; unclear D gene. CDR3 region: CASSLVFGSGNTIYF. The CDR3 DNA is TGTGCCAGCAGCTTAGTTTTCGGCAGCGGGAACACCATATATTTT.